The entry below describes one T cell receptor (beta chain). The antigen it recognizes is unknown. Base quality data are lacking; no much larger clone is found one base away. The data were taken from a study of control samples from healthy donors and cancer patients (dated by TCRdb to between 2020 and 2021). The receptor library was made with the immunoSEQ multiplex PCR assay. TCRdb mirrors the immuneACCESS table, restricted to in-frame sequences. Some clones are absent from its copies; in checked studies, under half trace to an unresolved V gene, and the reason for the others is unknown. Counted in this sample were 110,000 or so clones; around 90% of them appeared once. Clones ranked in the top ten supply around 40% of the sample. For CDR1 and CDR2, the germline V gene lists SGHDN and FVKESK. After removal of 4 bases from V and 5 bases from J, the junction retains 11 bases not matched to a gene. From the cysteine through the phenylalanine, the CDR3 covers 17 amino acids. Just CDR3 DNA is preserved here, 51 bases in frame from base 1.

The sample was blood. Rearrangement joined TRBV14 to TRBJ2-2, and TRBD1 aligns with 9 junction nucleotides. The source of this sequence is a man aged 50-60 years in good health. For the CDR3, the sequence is CASSPLGSDRGTGELFF. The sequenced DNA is TGTGCCAGCAGCCCGTTGGGGTCAGACAGGGGGACCGGGGAGCTGTTTTTT. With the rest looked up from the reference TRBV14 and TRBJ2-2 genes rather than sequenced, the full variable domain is EAGVTQFPSHSVIEKGQTVTLRCDPISGHDNLYWYRRVMGKEIKFLLHFVKESKQDESGMPNNRFLAERTGGTYSTLKVQPAELEDSGVYFCASSPLGSDRGTGELFFGEGSRLTVL.